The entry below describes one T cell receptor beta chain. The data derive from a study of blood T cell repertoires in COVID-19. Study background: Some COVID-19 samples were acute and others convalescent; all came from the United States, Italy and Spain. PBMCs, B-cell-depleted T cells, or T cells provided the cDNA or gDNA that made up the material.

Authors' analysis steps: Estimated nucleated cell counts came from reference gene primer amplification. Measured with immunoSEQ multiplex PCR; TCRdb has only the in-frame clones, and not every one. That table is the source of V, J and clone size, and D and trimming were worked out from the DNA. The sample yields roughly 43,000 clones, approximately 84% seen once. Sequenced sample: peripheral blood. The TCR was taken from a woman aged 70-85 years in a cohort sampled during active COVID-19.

The CDR3 is CASSSSGSGQETQYF. The CDR3 region has the DNA TGTGCCAGCAGCTCATCGGGAAGCGGCCAAGAGACCCAGTACTTC. V gene TRBV7-8 combines with J gene TRBJ2-5, with D perhaps matching TRBD2 (5 bases). Per germline, CDR1 SGHVS and CDR2 FQNEAQ. The V and J ends lost 4 bases and 1 base respectively, with 13 bases between them. The CDR3 spans 15 residues.